This TCR beta chain was retrieved from a study of blood T cell repertoires in COVID-19. Measured with immunoSEQ multiplex PCR; TCRdb has only the in-frame clones, and not every one. The sample lists some 200,000 clones; 83% were seen once. The sample consisted of peripheral blood. This receptor was taken from a woman aged 25 to 45 with COVID-19, enrolled during active disease.

CDR3 protein: CASSLLSGNGYTF. The CDR3 DNA is TGCGCCAGCAGCTTGCTATCAGGGAATGGCTACACCTTC. This sequence joins TRBV5-1 and TRBJ1-2; perhaps TRBD1 as D (5 bases). CDR3 length equals 13 residues. Germline V gene sequence: CDR1 SGHRS, CDR2 YFSETQ. The V end lost 1 base, the J end lost 6 bases, and 10 bases lay between the germline ends.